These 25 T cell receptor beta chains share one sample of origin, sequenced in a study of cytomegalovirus exposure and HLA in healthy donors. The primer mix had 60 Vbeta and 13 Jbeta primers. Sequenced by immunoSEQ multiplex PCR; TCRdb stores in-frame clones only, minus some. The data contain about 120,000 clones, nearly 80% of them seen just once; the ten biggest clones take up 2.5% to 3.5%. Sequenced: PBMCs. These receptors originate from a woman aged 25 to 39 in good health and CMV-seropositive.

The J gene is TRBJ1-1, the V gene TRBV2; 11 bases map to TRBD1. This CDR3 spans 14 amino acids. The V gene's germline CDR1 is SNHLY and CDR2 FYNNEI. V lost 6 bases and J lost 5; bases outside the gene matches: 5. The CDR3 DNA follows: TGTGCCAGCAGAAAGGGACAGGGGGGTACTGAAGCTTTCTTT. Translating it yields CASRKGQGGTEAFF.

In this sample, this clone turned up a few times. CDR3 residues: CASSYSYEQYF. For the CDR3, the DNA is TGTGCCAGCAGCTACTCCTACGAGCAGTACTTC. This chain uses TRBV5-6 with TRBJ2-5, with unresolved D. The assigned J gene may be wrong: the sequence end matches TRBJ2-7 better. The CDR3 is made up of 11 amino acids. The V gene's germline CDR1 is SGHDT and CDR2 YYEEEE.

This sequence joins TRBV5-4 and TRBJ1-2; D is ambiguous. V was clipped by 0 bases and J by 2 bases, with 14 bases between them. The CDR3 loop spans 16 amino acids. Germline V gives CDR1 SGHNT, CDR2 YYREEE (reference sequence). CDR3 DNA: TGTGCCAGCAGCTTGGGCCCCCCAATCGGGAACTATGGCTACACCTTC. The encoded protein is CASSLGPPIGNYGYTF. Drawing the rest from reference TRBV5-4 and TRBJ1-2, the complete variable domain is ETGVTQSPTHLIKTRGQQVTLRCSSQSGHNTVSWYQQALGQGPQFIFQYYREEENGRGNFPPRFSGLQFPNYSSELNVNALELDDSALYLCASSLGPPIGNYGYTFGSGTRLTVV.

J is TRBJ1-1 and V is TRBV29-1; TRBD1 agrees at 12 bases. The CDR3 is 15 amino acids. V trimming: 4 bases; J trimming: 7 bases; junction bases outside the gene matches: 10. Germline V gene sequence: CDR1 SQVTM, CDR2 ANQGSEA. The CDR3 bases are TGCAGCGTTGTGAATTGGGGACAGGGGGCACTTGAAGCTTTCTTT. Protein sequence: CSVVNWGQGALEAFF.

The chain recombines TRBV7-2 with TRBJ1-3; D ambiguous. Between the trimmed V and J ends, which lost 5 bases and 9 bases, there was a span of 20 bases. Germline values: CDR1 SGHTA, CDR2 FQGNSA. The CDR3 loop spans 15 amino acids. The CDR3 protein is CASSNQVGITGTIYF. In nucleotides, the CDR3 is TGTGCCAGCAGCAACCAAGTCGGCATTACGGGCACCATATATTTT.

The rearrangement joins TRBV7-8 to TRBJ2-3; tentative D call: TRBD2 (5 bases). Germline V gene lookup returns CDR1 SGHVS and CDR2 FQNEAQ. V was trimmed by 1 base and J by 1 base, leaving 6 bases between them. This CDR3 has 14 amino acids. The CDR3 loop reads CASSLVEGTDTQYF. In DNA, the CDR3 is TGTGCCAGCAGCTTAGTGGAGGGCACAGATACGCAGTATTTT.

The chain employs TRBV9 and TRBJ2-5; 11 positions match TRBD1. CDR3 size: 15 residues. Germline V gives CDR1 SGDLS, CDR2 YYNGEE. V dropped 2 bases and J dropped 5; count of bases not matched to a gene: 5. CDR3 nucleotides: TGTGCCAGCAGCGTCGGACAGGGGGCCGGGGAGACCCAGTACTTC. Protein product: CASSVGQGAGETQYF. Full variable domain (outside the CDR3, taken from reference TRBV9 and TRBJ2-5): DSGVTQTPKHLITATGQRVTLRCSPRSGDLSVYWYQQSLDQGLQFLIQYYNGEERAKGNILERFSAQQFPDLHSELNLSSLELGDSALYFCASSVGQGAGETQYFGPGTRLLVL.

As concerns this clone: A junction boundary mismatches the germline segment, possibly from a read error. The chain recombines TRBV7-2 with TRBJ1-1; D uncertain. There are 13 residues in the CDR3. Germline V gene lookup returns CDR1 SGHTA and CDR2 FQGNSA. CDR3 nucleotides: TGTGCCGGCAGCACCGGCGGGAGCACTGAAGCTTTCTTT. This gives the protein CAGSTGGSTEAFF.

This clone was seen only a few times. The genes are TRBV15 and TRBJ1-5; TRBD1 matches 7 bases. The V gene end was trimmed by 3 bases and the J gene end by 0 bases; junction bases not matched to a gene: 8. Germline assignment: CDR1 LNHNV and CDR2 YYDKDF (reference sequence). This CDR3 has 17 amino acids. The CDR3 is CATSSQRRGRSNQPQHF. CDR3 nucleotides: TGTGCCACCAGCAGTCAGCGAAGGGGGCGTAGCAATCAGCCCCAGCATTTT.

The V gene is TRBV9, the J gene TRBJ2-6; D is uncertain. The CDR3 has 14 amino acids. Per germline, CDR1 SGDLS and CDR2 YYNGEE. The ends were cut back, 3 bases at V and 3 bases at J, with 7 bases in the middle. Here the CDR3 reads CASSGRSGANVLTF. In DNA form, the CDR3 reads TGTGCCAGCAGCGGCCGGAGTGGGGCCAACGTCCTGACTTTC.

In this sample, this clone turned up a few times. The chain joins TRBV2 to TRBJ2-7, with TRBD2 matching 9 bases. V shed 5 bases, J shed 2 bases, and the junction held 4 bases outside the gene matches. In germline, CDR1 is SNHLY, CDR2 FYNNEI. CDR3 size: 14 residues. CDR3 loop: CASSLRGGTYEQYF. The CDR3 coding sequence is TGTGCCAGCAGTCTGCGGGGGGGGACCTACGAGCAGTACTTC.

The gene calls are TRBV5-1 and TRBJ2-7, with TRBD1 identical over 9 bases. Trimming removed 4 bases from V and 7 bases from J; junction bases left unmatched: 12. The CDR3 consists of 15 residues. Germline lookup yields CDR1 SGHRS and CDR2 YFSETQ. The CDR3 sequence is CASSTMAGTGKEQYF. CDR3 nucleotide sequence: TGCGCCAGCAGCACTATGGCCGGGACAGGGAAAGAGCAGTACTTC.

This chain joins TRBV5-8 and TRBJ1-1, with TRBD1 matching over 7 bases. The CDR3 consists of 13 residues. Unmatched junction bases numbered 3, after V lost 4 bases and J lost 3 bases. Looked up from germline, CDR1 is SGHTS and CDR2 is YDEGEE. CDR3 DNA: TGTGCCAGCAGCCTTCAGGGGGACACTGAAGCTTTCTTT. Translating gives CASSLQGDTEAFF.

This rearrangement joins TRBV4-1 to TRBJ1-6, with D perhaps TRBD1 (6 bases). Germline CDR1 is MGHRA and CDR2 is YSYEKL. The germline V and J ends were trimmed by 6 bases and 5 bases, with 11 bases remaining between them. CDR3 size: 14 residues. CDR3 in amino acids: CASRADRNNSPLHF. The CDR3 DNA reads as TGCGCCAGCAGAGCGGACAGAAATAATTCACCCCTCCACTTT.

This chain links TRBV21-1 with TRBJ2-1; the table calls TRBD1, which could not be checked here. TRBV21-1 represents a pseudogene. The CDR3 is 17 amino acids. CDR3 sequence: CASSKAVGFRSYNEQFF. The CDR3, as DNA: TGTGCCAGCAGCAAAGCTGTGGGCTTTCGGTCCTACAATGAGCAGTTCTTC.

This clone was recorded a few times. The gene calls are TRBV5-8 and TRBJ1-5; D perhaps matches TRBD1 (6 bases). V was clipped by 3 bases and J by 5 bases, with 24 bases between them. Per germline, CDR1 SGHTS and CDR2 YDEGEE. The CDR3 loop spans 18 amino acids. Written as DNA, the CDR3 is TGTGCCAGCAGCTCGAATTTAGAGCAGGGGAAAAATTATCAGCCCCAGCATTTT. This translates into CASSSNLEQGKNYQPQHF.

This clone was seen only a few times. This chain connects TRBV5-1 to TRBJ1-2, with no clear D. The CDR3 is 13 amino acids. Germline loops: CDR1 SGHRS, CDR2 YFSETQ. V lost 5 bases, J lost 1 base, and 9 bases lay in between. CDR3 nucleotides: TGCGCCAGCAGTTTAGACAATAACTATGGCTACACCTTC. Translation: CASSLDNNYGYTF.

The chain links TRBV6-6 to TRBJ2-3, with D possibly TRBD2 on 5 matching bases. CDR3 size: 15 residues. Between the trimmed V and J ends, which lost 0 bases and 5 bases, there was a span of 12 bases. The germline CDR1 and CDR2 sequences are MNHNY and SVGAGI (reference sequence). The CDR3 spells CASSYSNSGGDTQYF. The CDR3 bases are TGTGCCAGCAGTTACTCGAACTCAGGAGGAGATACGCAGTATTTT.

The rearrangement joins TRBV4-3 to TRBJ1-2; D is undetermined. The CDR3 has 15 amino acids. Deletions cut 1 base from V and 4 bases from J, with 13 bases between. CDR1 is LGHNA and CDR2 is YSLEER in the germline V gene. Here the CDR3 DNA reads TGCGCCAGCAGCCAAGCGGGTCCCCGAGGCTATGGCTACACCTTC. Translation gives CASSQAGPRGYGYTF.

This clone has a single count. V and J are TRBV9 and TRBJ2-3; 8 nucleotides match TRBD2. This CDR3 has 15 residues. Trimming took 3 bases from V and 2 from J; bases not matched to a gene: 5. In germline, CDR1 is SGDLS, CDR2 YYNGEE. The CDR3 nucleotides are TGTGCCAGCAGCGACTGGCGGGGGGACACAGATACGCAGTATTTT. Translated, it gives CASSDWRGDTDTQYF.

The genes are TRBV28 and TRBJ1-2; D possibly corresponds to TRBD1 (5 bases). Germline CDR1 reads MDHEN; CDR2 reads SYDVKM. The CDR3 is 15 amino acids. The V gene lost 8 bases and the J gene lost 9 bases, with 25 bases spanning the gap. The CDR3 here is CASSWGRGREWSYTF. The CDR3 DNA sequence: TGTGCCAGCTCCTGGGGTCGGGGGAGAGAGTGGAGCTACACCTTC.

This clone was counted between two and nine times. J is TRBJ1-2 and V is TRBV4-2; tentatively, D is TRBD1 (5 bases). Germline lookup yields CDR1 LGHNA and CDR2 YNFKEQ. V gave up 0 bases and J gave up 3 bases, with 14 bases separating them. The CDR3 loop spans 16 amino acids. CDR3 DNA: TGTGCCAGCAGCCAAGAAACTACGAGCAGGGACTATGGCTACACCTTC. This translates into CASSQETTSRDYGYTF.

The rearrangement uses TRBV5-4 and TRBJ1-1; D uncertain. The CDR3 runs 14 residues. Looked up from germline, CDR1 is SGHNT and CDR2 is YYREEE (reference sequence). V gave up 0 bases and J gave up 10 bases, with 16 bases separating them. The CDR3 DNA reads TGTGCCAGCAGCTTGGTAGGCAGAAGGGAGGTAGCTTTCTTT. Translation gives CASSLVGRREVAFF.

The V gene is TRBV25-1, the J gene TRBJ1-1; 8 nucleotides agree with TRBD1. The length of the CDR3 is 17 residues. The germline gives CDR1 MGHDK, CDR2 SYGVNS. V gave up 1 base and J gave up 4 bases; unmatched junction bases: 11. In nucleotides, the CDR3 is TGTGCCAGCAGTGAATGGGGGACAGGATTTGGGGGCACTGAAGCTTTCTTT. Amino acid sequence: CASSEWGTGFGGTEAFF.

The chain recombines TRBV28 with TRBJ2-7; a weak D match, TRBD2 (7 bases). The V and J ends lost 10 bases and 7 bases respectively, with 35 bases between them. This CDR3 region has 18 residues. CDR1 is MDHEN, CDR2 SYDVKM, per germline. This CDR3 is CATKEGGVWSGKKGEQYF. The CDR3 nucleotides read TGTGCCACCAAGGAGGGGGGGGTCTGGAGCGGAAAAAAAGGGGAGCAGTACTTC.